These 10 T cell receptor beta chains were all obtained from the same sample, sequenced in a study of CD8 T cells in ankylosing spondylitis (dated by TCRdb to the late 2010s). Findings and caveats that apply to the study as a whole: Blood from ankylosing spondylitis patients appeared to be characterized by a TCR beta motif composed of under 10 highly homologous amino acid variants.

The library was generated by 5' RACE. Sequencing instrument: Illumina HiSeq 2500. In-frame beta chains were kept once TCRdb had trimmed the public reads at Q25 with fastp and called clones with MiXCR. Each entry merges the rows of one CDR3 protein and shows their most common DNA and genes. The table for this sample lists some 240,000 distinct CDR3 sequences; about 7.3% of them were counted only once. The ten largest account for 13% to 15% of the sample. Their antigen targets remain unknown. The sample taken for sequencing was blood, either unsorted or a sorted T cell fraction (not recorded which). The receptors derive from a male donor with ankylosing spondylitis.

The J gene is TRBJ1-2, the V gene TRBV20-1; 7 positions match TRBD1. CDR1 and CDR2 from the germline V gene are DFQATT and SNEGSKA (reference sequence). V gave up 6 bases and J gave up 6 bases; unmatched junction bases: 10. The CDR3 covers 13 residues. The CDR3 DNA follows: TGCAGTGCAACCCGGGACAGATCTCATGGCTACACCTTC. Its protein product is CSATRDRSHGYTF.

The chain combines TRBV7-9 with TRBJ2-1; possibly TRBD2 for D (6 bases). The length of the CDR3 is 15 residues. V was trimmed by 1 base and J by 12 bases, leaving 19 bases between them. Germline V gene data show CDR1 as SEHNR and CDR2 as FQNEAQ (reference sequence). In DNA, the CDR3 is TGTGCCAGCAGCTTAGATTTTAGCGGCCGAACGGGGCAGTTCTTC. Its protein is CASSLDFSGRTGQFF.

In its sample, this clonotype was seen many times. The genes are TRBV11-2 and TRBJ1-5; unclear D gene. Germline CDR1 is SGHAT and CDR2 is FQNNGV. The CDR3 totals 17 residues. The V gene lost 2 bases and the J gene lost 0 bases, with 14 bases spanning the gap. CDR3 sequence: CASSLNSGRISNQPQHF. The CDR3 coding sequence is TGTGCCAGCAGCTTAAATTCGGGTCGGATTAGCAATCAGCCCCAGCATTTT.

This clonotype was recorded many times. J is TRBJ2-7 and V is TRBV29-1; 10 bases are shared with TRBD1. The J segment lost 2 bases and the V segment lost 7 bases, leaving 5 bases of the junction unmatched. The CDR3 has 13 residues. Germline CDR1 and CDR2: SQVTM and ANQGSEA. The CDR3 protein is CSATGTGAYEQYF. As DNA, the CDR3 is TGCAGCGCCACCGGGACAGGGGCCTACGAGCAGTACTTC.

This clonotype was recorded at least ten times. The rearrangement uses TRBV4-1 and TRBJ2-1; the D gene could be TRBD1 or TRBD2 (5 bases each). CDR1 and CDR2 (germline): MGHRA, YSYEKL. CDR3 length: 16 residues. With 1 base removed from V and 0 bases from J, the gap between germline ends came to 10 bases. CDR3 in amino acids: CASSQGGFFSYNEQFF. CDR3 sequence (DNA): TGCGCCAGCAGCCAAGGGGGGTTCTTCTCCTACAATGAGCAGTTCTTC.

This clonotype was recorded a few times. The chain joins TRBV4-3 to TRBJ1-1; D unclear. The CDR3 loop spans 14 amino acids. With 1 base removed from V and 1 base from J, the gap between germline ends came to 7 bases. Germline CDR1 reads LGHNA; CDR2 reads YSLEER. The DNA of the CDR3 is TGCGCCAGCAGCCAAGGAGGTGAGAACACTGAAGCTTTCTTT. Its translation: CASSQGGENTEAFF.

Ten or more counts support this clonotype. The gene calls are TRBV15 and TRBJ1-6; D gene unclear. The CDR3 spans 14 residues. CDR1 and CDR2 (germline): LNHNV, YYDKDF (reference sequence). Trimming pared 5 bases from V and 5 bases from J, leaving 10 bases between. The CDR3 nucleotides are TGTGCCACCAGCGGTAGGATGAATAATTCACCCCTCCACTTT. Amino acids: CATSGRMNNSPLHF.

This clonotype was detected ten times or more. J is TRBJ2-1 and V is TRBV11-1; D is possibly TRBD1 (6 bases). CDR1 SGHAT and CDR2 FQDESV come from the germline V gene (reference sequence). The length of the CDR3 is 20 residues. Trimming pared 4 bases from V and 0 bases from J, leaving 25 bases between. CDR3 protein: CASSSGEVGVRSSSYNEQFF. Here the CDR3 DNA reads TGTGCCAGCAGCTCAGGGGAAGTGGGGGTCAGATCGAGCTCCTACAATGAGCAGTTCTTC.

The gene calls are TRBV12-3 or TRBV12-4 and TRBJ1-1; no reliable D call. V gave up 6 bases and J gave up 1 base, with 9 bases separating them. The CDR3 loop spans 13 amino acids. The CDR3, as DNA: TGTGCCAGCAGCCCCTCCAAGAACACTGAAGCTTTCTTT. Its protein product is CASSPSKNTEAFF.

This chain joins TRBV15 and TRBJ2-1; TRBD2 agrees at 8 bases. CDR3 size: 14 residues. The V segment lost 5 bases and the J segment 5 bases; nucleotides outside the gene matches: 5. Germline CDR1 is LNHNV and CDR2 is YYDKDF (reference sequence). The CDR3 nucleotides are TGTGCCACCAGCCCGGGAGGGCCCGACAATGAGCAGTTCTTC. Its translation: CATSPGGPDNEQFF.